This T cell receptor (beta chain) was recovered during a study of T cells in Graves' hyperthyroidism and ophthalmopathy. Study-level points and caveats: The model forecast ophthalmopathy, anticipating it by a median about 6.5 months before onset.

TCR beta CDR3 regions were amplified from RNA. The HTBI primer set was used in a first-round RT-PCR of the TCR CDR3. TCRdb fed the multiplex PCR reads into MiXCR, producing one record per CDR3 protein. This table holds some 800,000 distinct CDR3 sequences, more than 30% found once. With respect to this clonotype: The target antigen is unknown.

Trimming shortened V by 6 bases and J by 4 bases, and 12 bases separated the two germline ends. The CDR3 runs to 13 residues. Germline values: CDR1 LNHDA, CDR2 SQIVND (reference sequence). Input material: blood. This chain links TRBV19 with TRBJ1-1; D is undetermined. This receptor was identified in a man aged 18 to 29 with Graves' hyperthyroidism. The CDR3 is CASRGSGGTEAFF. Written as DNA, the CDR3 is TGTGCCAGTAGAGGTTCAGGAGGCACTGAAGCTTTCTTT.